Below, 16 T cell receptor beta chains from the same sample are listed, as sequenced in a study of cytomegalovirus exposure and HLA in healthy donors. The PCR had 60 Vbeta and 13 Jbeta primers. Using immunoSEQ multiplex PCR, the repertoire was profiled, and TCRdb retains in-frame clones only, with some absent. The ten most abundant clones cover around 1.5% of a sample with some 130,000 clones. Sequencing was performed on PBMCs. Receptors originate from a woman in her thirties or forties in good health and CMV-seronegative.

The chain couples TRBV28 to TRBJ2-7; D perhaps matches TRBD1 (7 bases). This CDR3 has 14 amino acids. V was pared by 5 bases and J by 0 bases, with 11 bases between. Germline V CDR1 and CDR2: MDHEN, SYDVKM. This CDR3 reads CASSPGGSSYEQYF. The CDR3 DNA reads TGTGCCAGCAGTCCAGGGGGGAGCTCCTACGAGCAGTACTTC.

V usage is TRBV7-9 and J usage is TRBJ1-1, with 9 positions matching TRBD1. Germline lookup yields CDR1 SEHNR and CDR2 FQNEAQ (reference sequence). Trimming at V came to 4 bases and at J to 5 bases, leaving 5 bases not matched to a gene. The CDR3 has 14 residues. DNA of the CDR3: TGTGCCAGCAGCTCGGACAGGGGTGGAACTGAAGCTTTCTTT. Translating gives CASSSDRGGTEAFF.

Turning to this clone: The same CDR3 is also encoded by other DNA sequences in this sample. The rearrangement links TRBV5-1 to TRBJ1-1; D might be TRBD1 (6 bases). Trimming shortened V by 0 bases and J by 2 bases, and 8 bases separated the two germline ends. Germline CDR1 reads SGHRS; CDR2 reads YFSETQ. CDR3 length equals 14 residues. CDR3: CASSLGTVNTEAFF. The CDR3 DNA sequence: TGCGCCAGCAGCTTGGGGACAGTTAACACTGAAGCTTTCTTT. Full variable domain (missing parts from reference TRBV5-1 and TRBJ1-1): KAGVTQTPRYLIKTRGQQVTLSCSPISGHRSVSWYQQTPGQGLQFLFEYFSETQRNKGNFPGRFSGRQFSNSRSEMNVSTLELGDSALYLCASSLGTVNTEAFFGQGTRLTVV.

J is TRBJ1-4 and V is TRBV5-1; TRBD1 matches 11 bases. V gave up 7 bases and J gave up 8 bases; unmatched junction bases: 7. Germline lookup yields CDR1 SGHRS and CDR2 YFSETQ. CDR3 length: 14 amino acids. CDR3 sequence reads: CASRTDRGREKLFF. The CDR3 DNA reads TGCGCCAGCCGGACGGACAGGGGGCGCGAAAAACTGTTTTTT. Complete variable domain (other parts from reference TRBV5-1 and TRBJ1-4): KAGVTQTPRYLIKTRGQQVTLSCSPISGHRSVSWYQQTPGQGLQFLFEYFSETQRNKGNFPGRFSGRQFSNSRSEMNVSTLELGDSALYLCASRTDRGREKLFFGSGTQLSVL.

The V and J genes are TRBV5-1 and TRBJ2-7; a possible D gene is TRBD1 (5 bases). CDR1 and CDR2 (germline): SGHRS, YFSETQ. The CDR3 is 14 residues long. Trimming removed 0 bases at V and 4 bases at J, with 11 bases between. This CDR3 reads CASSLGRVGYEQYF. The CDR3 DNA sequence: TGCGCCAGCAGCTTGGGCAGGGTAGGGTACGAGCAGTACTTC.

The chain employs TRBV5-4 and TRBJ1-1; D is ambiguous. This CDR3 has 14 residues. Germline V CDR1 and CDR2: SGHNT, YYREEE (reference sequence). V was shortened by 2 bases and J by 0 bases, with 8 bases between the two germline ends. CDR3 nucleotide sequence: TGTGCCAGCAGCTTTAGACAAGTGAACACTGAAGCTTTCTTT. Translation gives CASSFRQVNTEAFF.

V gene TRBV7-2 combines with J gene TRBJ2-2, with D unclear. The germline V and J ends were trimmed by 4 bases and 5 bases, with 17 bases remaining between them. There are 16 residues in the CDR3. The germline V gene has CDR1 SGHTA and CDR2 FQGNSA. The CDR3 sequence: CASSSDAAGLTGELFF. The CDR3 bases are TGTGCCAGCAGCTCAGATGCCGCAGGTTTAACCGGGGAGCTGTTTTTT.

The chain carries TRBV7-2 and TRBJ1-3, with D unclear. The V gene's germline CDR1 is SGHTA and CDR2 FQGNSA. With 5 bases removed from V and 0 bases from J, the gap between germline ends came to 17 bases. CDR3 length: 17 residues. In DNA, the CDR3 is TGTGCCAGCAGCGTAGACCAAGGTCCGGGCTCTGGAAACACCATATATTTT. Encoded protein: CASSVDQGPGSGNTIYF. The whole variable domain, filled in from reference TRBV7-2 and TRBJ1-3, reads GAGVSQSPSNKVTEKGKDVELRCDPISGHTALYWYRQSLGQGLEFLIYFQGNSAPDKSGLPSDRFSAERTGGSVSTLTIQRTQQEDSAVYLCASSVDQGPGSGNTIYFGEGSWLTVV.

The chain combines TRBV19 with TRBJ1-5; TRBD1 is a possible D gene (5 bases). V was cut by 8 bases and J by 4 bases, with 9 bases left in between. CDR1 and CDR2 (germline): LNHDA, SQIVND (reference sequence). The CDR3 is 12 amino acids. The CDR3 nucleotides are TGTGCCAGTTTGACAGCGAATCAGCCCCAGCATTTT. Amino acid sequence: CASLTANQPQHF. Variable domain in full (rest from reference TRBV19 and TRBJ1-5): DGGITQSPKYLFRKEGQNVTLSCEQNLNHDAMYWYRQDPGQGLRLIYYSQIVNDFQKGDIAEGYSVSREKKESFPLTVTSAQKNPTAFYLCASLTANQPQHFGDGTRLSIL.

The rearrangement links TRBV5-4 to TRBJ2-1; TRBD1 matches 8 bases. This CDR3 is 14 amino acids long. Germline loops: CDR1 SGHNT, CDR2 YYREEE (reference sequence). J gave up 8 bases and V 5 bases, and 9 bases lay outside the gene matches. CDR3 sequence: CASRPGTGVDEQFF. CDR3 DNA: TGTGCCAGCAGACCCGGGACAGGAGTCGATGAGCAGTTCTTC.

V and J are TRBV28 and TRBJ2-3; 11 bases are shared with TRBD2. The germline gives CDR1 MDHEN, CDR2 SYDVKM. The length of the CDR3 is 17 residues. V lost 2 bases to trimming and J lost 4 bases; unmatched junction nucleotides: 8. The DNA for the CDR3 is TGTGCCAGCAGTTTACCGTTAACTAGCGGGGGAGCAGATACGCAGTATTTT. Its translation is CASSLPLTSGGADTQYF.

V gene TRBV7-2 combines with J gene TRBJ1-6; the D gene is possibly TRBD1 (5 bases). The germline V gene has CDR1 SGHTA and CDR2 FQGNSA. The CDR3 is made up of 13 amino acids. V was pared by 7 bases and J by 9 bases, with 13 bases between. CDR3 sequence reads: CASTWGGTSPLHF. In nucleotides, the CDR3 is TGTGCCAGCACCTGGGGAGGGACTTCACCCCTCCACTTT.

The chain has TRBV6-1 and TRBJ2-3, with TRBD1 identical over 7 bases. CDR1 is MNHNS, CDR2 SASEGT, per germline. This CDR3 has 15 residues. J was trimmed by 0 bases and V by 4 bases; bases with no gene match: 4. The CDR3: CASSGGTASTDTQYF. Written as DNA, the CDR3 is TGTGCCAGCAGTGGTGGGACAGCTAGCACAGATACGCAGTATTTT.

The CDR3 nucleotides are TGTGCCACCAGCCGGGACTCGTACAATGAGCAGTTCTTC. It is translated as CATSRDSYNEQFF. The rearrangement uses TRBV15 and TRBJ2-1, with D perhaps TRBD2 (6 bases). In germline, CDR1 is LNHNV, CDR2 YYDKDF (reference sequence). Trimming left V 5 bases short and J 4 bases short, with 9 bases between. The CDR3 length is 13 residues.

The chain employs TRBV11-1 and TRBJ2-1; D possibly corresponds to TRBD2 (7 bases). The germline V and J ends were trimmed by 5 bases and 13 bases, with 18 bases remaining between them. The CDR3 is 13 residues long. The V gene's germline CDR1 is SGHAT and CDR2 FQDESV (reference sequence). In DNA form, the CDR3 reads TGTGCCAGCAGCCCTTATCGGGGGGCCGGTCAGTTCTTC. Encoded protein: CASSPYRGAGQFF.

The V and J genes are TRBV7-2 and TRBJ2-3; the D gene is possibly TRBD1 (5 bases). Trimming removed 6 bases at V and 3 bases at J, with 16 bases between. Per germline, CDR1 SGHTA and CDR2 FQGNSA. The CDR3 length is 15 residues. CDR3 region: CASRRSGRVTDTQYF. Written as DNA, the CDR3 is TGTGCCAGCAGGAGATCGGGCAGGGTAACAGATACGCAGTATTTT.